This T cell receptor (beta chain) was retrieved from a study of identical twins. The J segment lost 5 bases and the V segment lost 5 bases, leaving 5 bases of the junction unmatched. CDR1 is DFQATT, CDR2 SNEGSKA, per germline (reference sequence). The CDR3 extends over 13 amino acids. TCRdb re-called the 5' RACE reads through MiXCR, storing one row per CDR3 protein. The sample includes over 600,000 distinct CDR3 sequences, approximately 21% of them seen just once. This same sample was also taken into another study, of T cells expressing NK-cell markers.

V and J are TRBV20-1 and TRBJ1-4; 7 nucleotides match TRBD1. Sequences were obtained from PBMCs. This TCR derives from a woman aged 18-29 years in good health. CDR3 amino acids: CSAEGQSNEKLFF. CDR3 nucleotide sequence: TGCAGTGCTGAGGGACAGAGCAATGAAAAACTGTTTTTT.